This T cell receptor beta chain is drawn from a study of CD8 T cells in ankylosing spondylitis. Trimming cost V 8 bases and J 4 bases; bases outside gene matches: 3. The CDR3 spans 12 residues. The germline V gene encodes CDR1 KGHDR and CDR2 SFDVKD. The study's findings and limits: Disease-linked clones displayed a CD8+ phenotype and appeared relatively rarely in peripheral blood. From matched ankylosing spondylitis synovial fluid, disease-linked clones were reportedly recovered at significantly enriched levels. The study identified a TCR beta motif of eight highly homologous variants that appeared characteristic of ankylosing spondylitis blood.

This clonotype was detected ten times or more. Its antigen is unidentified. Molecular-barcoded quantitative 5'-RACE produced these TCR beta libraries. TCRdb used MiXCR to reprocess the 5' RACE reads, holding one entry per CDR3 protein. There are 450,000 to 550,000 distinct CDR3 sequences in the sample; under 5.5% occur only once, and 3% to 4% lies in the top ten. The genes are TRBV24-1 and TRBJ2-5, with 7 bases lining up with TRBD1. The receptor's source is a male donor with ankylosing spondylitis. Sequenced: blood, either unsorted or a sorted T cell fraction (not recorded which). CDR3 residues: CATNRQGETQYF. The CDR3 region has the DNA TGTGCCACCAACCGACAGGGAGAGACCCAGTACTTC.